This T cell receptor (beta chain) comes out of a study of CD8 T cells in ankylosing spondylitis. Study-wide findings and caveats: Reports of some motif variants in reactive arthritis synovial fluid and blood predate this one. Reported data indicate significant enrichment of disease-linked clones within matched ankylosing spondylitis synovial fluid. A TCR beta motif made of fewer than 10 highly homologous variants seemed typical of ankylosing spondylitis blood.

Germline V lookup: CDR1 SGHRS, CDR2 YFSETQ. The CDR3 extends over 15 amino acids. The ends lost 1 base at V and 4 bases at J; junction bases unmatched: 4. TCRdb reprocessed the 5' RACE reads with MiXCR, giving one entry per CDR3 protein. Of more than 650,000 distinct CDR3 sequences in the sample, 12% were seen once. This clonotype was counted between two and nine times. Antigen specificity is unknown. This clonotype was obtained from a male donor with ankylosing spondylitis. The genes are TRBV5-1 and TRBJ2-1, with 8 bases identical to TRBD2. Sequencing was done on a sample of blood, either unsorted or a sorted T cell fraction (not recorded which). The CDR3 here is CASSLISGDYNEQFF. In DNA, the CDR3 is TGCGCCAGCAGCTTGATTAGCGGGGATTACAATGAGCAGTTCTTC.